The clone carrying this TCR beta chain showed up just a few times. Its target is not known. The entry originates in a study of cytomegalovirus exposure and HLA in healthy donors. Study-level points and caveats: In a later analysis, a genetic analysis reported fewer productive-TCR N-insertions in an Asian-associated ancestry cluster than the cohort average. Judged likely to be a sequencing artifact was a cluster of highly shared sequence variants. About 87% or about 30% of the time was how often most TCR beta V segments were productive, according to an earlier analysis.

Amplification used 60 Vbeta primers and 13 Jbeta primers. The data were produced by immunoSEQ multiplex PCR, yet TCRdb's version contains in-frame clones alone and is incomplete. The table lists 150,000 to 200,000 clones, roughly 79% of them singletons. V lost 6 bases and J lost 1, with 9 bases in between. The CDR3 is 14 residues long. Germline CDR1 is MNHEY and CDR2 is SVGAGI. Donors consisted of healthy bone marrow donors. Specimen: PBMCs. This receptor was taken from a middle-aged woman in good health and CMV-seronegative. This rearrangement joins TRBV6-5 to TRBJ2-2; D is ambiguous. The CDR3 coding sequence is TGTGCCAGCAGCTCCCGACTGAACACCGGGGAGCTGTTTTTT. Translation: CASSSRLNTGELFF.